The 22 T cell receptor beta chains in this list originate from one sample, sequenced in a study of T cell responses to AZD1222 COVID-19 vaccine. TCRdb keeps only in-frame clones here, not all; method: immunoSEQ multiplex PCR. The data contain about 150,000 clones, about 91% of them seen just once; the ten biggest clones take up about 14%. The sample consisted of peripheral blood, taken on day 0 of AZD1222 vaccination. The receptors derive from an adult in good health.

This clone was detected once. The chain is built from TRBV19 and TRBJ1-5, with 9 nucleotides matching TRBD1. V lost 3 bases to trimming and J lost 4 bases; unmatched junction nucleotides: 7. Germline V lookup: CDR1 LNHDA, CDR2 SQIVND (reference sequence). The CDR3 totals 16 residues. CDR3 nucleotide sequence: TGTGCCAGTAGTATCGGGACAGGGACCTCTAATCAGCCCCAGCATTTT. Its protein is CASSIGTGTSNQPQHF.

This clone was seen only once. The rearrangement joins TRBV7-2 to TRBJ1-1; no definite D call. Germline V gives CDR1 SGHTA, CDR2 FQGNSA. The CDR3 is 14 residues long. The V gene lost 2 bases and the J gene lost 2 bases, with 9 bases spanning the gap. This CDR3 reads CASSLLGSNTEAFF. DNA for the CDR3: TGTGCCAGCAGCTTACTTGGGAGTAACACTGAAGCTTTCTTT.

V is TRBV12-3 or TRBV12-4 and J is TRBJ1-1, with no clear D. The germline V and J ends were trimmed by 5 bases and 5 bases, with 9 bases remaining between them. The CDR3 runs 12 residues. In DNA form, the CDR3 reads TGTGCCAGCAGTCGGGAGGGAACTGAAGCTTTCTTT. Translated, it gives CASSREGTEAFF.

For the CDR3, the DNA is TGTGCCAGCAGCCAAGGGTACTCTGGAAACACCATATATTTT. Its translation is CASSQGYSGNTIYF. The rearrangement uses TRBV4-2 and TRBJ1-3; D gene unclear. The length of the CDR3 is 14 residues. V was cut by 1 base and J by 0 bases, with 4 bases left in between. CDR1 is LGHNA, CDR2 YNFKEQ, per germline.

CDR3 sequence reads: CASSPGSNQPQHF. CDR3 sequence (DNA): TGTGCCAGCAGCCCCGGGAGCAATCAGCCCCAGCATTTT. The V call is TRBV3-1 (or the pseudogene TRBV3-2), the J call TRBJ1-5; D remains ambiguous. The CDR3 has 13 amino acids. The V gene lost 4 bases and the J gene lost 1 base, with 5 bases spanning the gap. Germline CDR1 reads LGHDT; CDR2 reads YNNKEL (reference sequence).

This clone was observed a single time. Other DNA sequences in this specimen translate into the identical CDR3. The chain couples TRBV6-2 or TRBV6-3 to TRBJ2-7; 10 bases align to TRBD2. J gave up 4 bases and V 5 bases, and 5 bases lay outside the gene matches. CDR1 MNHEY and CDR2 SVGEGT come from the germline V gene. The CDR3 runs 14 residues. CDR3 in DNA: TGTGCCAGCAGTCGGAGCGGGGGGGCGTACGAGCAGTACTTC. It yields the protein CASSRSGGAYEQYF.

The chain recombines TRBV6-4 with TRBJ2-3; 10 nucleotides line up with TRBD1. The CDR3 sequence is 14 residues long. The V gene's germline CDR1 is MRHNA and CDR2 SNTAGT. Trimming took 2 bases from V and 4 from J; bases not matched to a gene: 0. The CDR3 spells CASSDGQGADTQYF. The CDR3 DNA is TGTGCCAGCAGTGACGGACAGGGGGCAGATACGCAGTATTTT.

The V gene is TRBV7-8, the J gene TRBJ1-6; D perhaps matches TRBD1 (5 bases). The CDR3 extends over 12 amino acids. Between the trimmed V and J ends, which lost 5 bases and 11 bases, there was a span of 10 bases. From germline, CDR1 is SGHVS and CDR2 FQNEAQ. CDR3 protein: CASSPSGPPLHF. The CDR3 nucleotides are TGTGCCAGCAGCCCCTCAGGGCCACCCCTCCACTTT. Full variable domain (missing parts from reference TRBV7-8 and TRBJ1-6): GAGVSQSPRYKVAKRGQDVALRCDPISGHVSLFWYQQALGQGPEFLTYFQNEAQLDKSGLPSDRFFAERPEGSVSTLKIQRTQQEDSAVYLCASSPSGPPLHFGNGTRLTVT.

The chain joins TRBV6-2 or TRBV6-3 to TRBJ2-5; the D gene is possibly TRBD2 (7 bases). Trimming removed 3 bases at V and 5 bases at J, with 16 bases between. This CDR3 spans 15 amino acids. CDR1 is MNHEY, CDR2 SVGEGT, per germline. The CDR3 DNA reads TGTGCCAGCAGTTATGCGGGGGCCAGCCTGGAGACCCAGTACTTC. This encodes CASSYAGASLETQYF.

This clone was recorded only once. The rearrangement links TRBV29-1 to TRBJ2-4; D perhaps matches TRBD1 (7 bases). This CDR3 comprises 13 residues. Germline V gene data show CDR1 as SQVTM and CDR2 as ANQGSEA. V was clipped by 5 bases and J by 9 bases, with 17 bases between them. The DNA for the CDR3 is TGCAGCGTTCAGGGGGGTCCCCTCCCCATTCAGTACTTC. Translating gives CSVQGGPLPIQYF. The complete variable domain, with remaining parts taken from reference TRBV29-1 and TRBJ2-4, reads SAVISQKPSRDICQRGTSLTIQCQVDSQVTMMFWYRQQPGQSLTLIATANQGSEATYESGFVIDKFPISRPNLTFSTLTVSNMSPEDSSIYLCSVQGGPLPIQYFGAGTRLSVL.

CDR3 region: CASSLGPRPDQPQHF. The CDR3 coding sequence is TGTGCCAGCAGCCTTGGGCCTAGGCCCGATCAGCCCCAGCATTTT. This chain links TRBV3-1 (or the pseudogene TRBV3-2) with TRBJ1-5; D ambiguous. The CDR3 contains 15 residues. Trimming took 4 bases from V and 5 from J, leaving 15 bases between them. Looked up from germline, CDR1 is LGHDT and CDR2 is YNNKEL (reference sequence).

This chain uses TRBV6-2 or TRBV6-3 with TRBJ2-7; tentative D call: TRBD1 (6 bases). The CDR3 length is 12 residues. Germline V lookup: CDR1 MNHEY, CDR2 SVGEGT. V was pared by 6 bases and J by 2 bases, with 8 bases between. The CDR3 nucleotides are TGTGCCAGCAGCAGGACAGCCTACGAGCAGTACTTC. This encodes CASSRTAYEQYF.

This chain links TRBV29-1 with TRBJ1-5; the D gene is possibly TRBD1 (5 bases). The CDR3 spans 12 residues. Germline CDR1 and CDR2: SQVTM and ANQGSEA. The V and J ends lost 0 bases and 7 bases respectively, with 7 bases between them. CDR3 protein: CSVEDSGQPQHF. CDR3 DNA: TGCAGCGTTGAAGATTCAGGGCAGCCCCAGCATTTT.

The rearrangement uses TRBV5-1 and TRBJ2-7; 7 bases align to TRBD1. J gave up 2 bases and V 3 bases, and 2 bases lay outside the gene matches. CDR3 length equals 13 residues. The V gene's germline CDR1 is SGHRS and CDR2 YFSETQ. In DNA form, the CDR3 reads TGCGCCAGCAGCTCGACAGGGACCTACGAGCAGTACTTC. Its protein is CASSSTGTYEQYF.

This clone was seen a single time. This chain links TRBV4-3 with TRBJ1-2, with D possibly being TRBD1 (5 bases). The CDR3 is made up of 16 amino acids. Germline V gene sequence: CDR1 LGHNA, CDR2 YSLEER. Trimming stripped 0 bases from V and 4 bases from J, with 15 bases between. The CDR3 coding sequence is TGCGCCAGCAGCCAAGAAATCCATCGGGGCTCCTATGGCTACACCTTC. Its translation: CASSQEIHRGSYGYTF.

The chain is built from TRBV28 and TRBJ1-3, with D possibly being TRBD1 (6 bases). This CDR3 is 14 amino acids long. V lost 6 bases, J lost 1 base, and 10 bases lay in between. Germline V lookup: CDR1 MDHEN, CDR2 SYDVKM. The CDR3 spells CASRQGGSGNTIYF. The CDR3 region has the DNA TGTGCCAGCAGACAAGGGGGTTCTGGAAACACCATATATTTT.

The gene calls are TRBV7-2 and TRBJ1-6; no definite D call. The germline V and J ends were trimmed by 1 base and 5 bases, with 15 bases remaining between them. This CDR3 comprises 17 residues. Germline V gene data show CDR1 as SGHTA and CDR2 as FQGNSA. The CDR3 DNA follows: TGTGCCAGCAGCTTAGAGCTAGGCAGCAAAAATAATTCACCCCTCCACTTT. Amino acid sequence: CASSLELGSKNNSPLHF. Full variable domain (rest looked up from reference TRBV7-2 and TRBJ1-6): GAGVSQSPSNKVTEKGKDVELRCDPISGHTALYWYRQSLGQGLEFLIYFQGNSAPDKSGLPSDRFSAERTGGSVSTLTIQRTQQEDSAVYLCASSLELGSKNNSPLHFGNGTRLTVT.

The CDR3 is CASSLLDRLNTEAFF. CDR3 DNA: TGTGCCAGCAGCTTATTGGACAGGTTGAACACTGAAGCTTTCTTT. The V call is TRBV5-6, the J call TRBJ1-1; 7 bases match TRBD1. The V gene's germline CDR1 is SGHDT and CDR2 YYEEEE. V gave up 2 bases and J gave up 0 bases; unmatched junction bases: 4. This CDR3 is built from 15 residues. Using reference TRBV5-6 and TRBJ1-1 for the parts outside the CDR3, the full variable domain is DAGVTQSPTHLIKTRGQQVTLRCSPKSGHDTVSWYQQALGQGPQFIFQYYEEEERQRGNFPDRFSGHQFPNYSSELNVNALLLGDSALYLCASSLLDRLNTEAFFGQGTRLTVV.

This chain uses TRBV7-2 with TRBJ1-2; TRBD1 aligns across 8 bases. With 4 bases clipped from V and 6 bases from J, the junction kept 4 bases outside the gene matches. CDR1 SGHTA and CDR2 FQGNSA come from the germline V gene. The CDR3 has 13 amino acids. In DNA form, the CDR3 reads TGTGCCAGCAGCTATTTGACAGGGGATGGCTACACCTTC. Translated: CASSYLTGDGYTF.

The J gene is TRBJ2-7, the V gene TRBV18; 7 bases match TRBD1. This CDR3 region has 20 residues. Germline assignment: CDR1 KGHSH and CDR2 LQKENI. Unmatched junction bases numbered 33, after V lost 7 bases and J lost 9 bases. The CDR3 bases are TGTGCCAGCTACTCACCGACCGGGACAGACTCTACGAAGTATATTTGCGGGCAGTACTTC. This translates into CASYSPTGTDSTKYICGQYF.

The chain employs TRBV11-2 and TRBJ1-1, with a weak D call TRBD1 (6 bases). Germline V lookup: CDR1 SGHAT, CDR2 FQNNGV. This CDR3 is 16 amino acids long. V lost 0 bases and J 1 base, leaving 12 bases between the germline ends. CDR3: CASSLDGGGGNTEAFF. CDR3 bases: TGTGCCAGCAGCTTAGATGGGGGAGGGGGGAACACTGAAGCTTTCTTT. The full variable domain, in which reference TRBV11-2 and TRBJ1-1 provide the parts outside the CDR3, is EAGVAQSPRYKIIEKRQSVAFWCNPISGHATLYWYQQILGQGPKLLIQFQNNGVVDDSQLPKDRFSAERLKGVDSTLKIQPAKLEDSAVYLCASSLDGGGGNTEAFFGQGTRLTVV.

A single count supports this clone. This chain connects TRBV15 to TRBJ1-2, with 10 bases that match TRBD1. CDR1 is LNHNV, CDR2 YYDKDF, per germline (reference sequence). The CDR3 covers 15 residues. The V segment lost 5 bases and the J segment 4 bases; nucleotides outside the gene matches: 7. This chain's CDR3 is CATSAPGTGAYGYTF. CDR3 DNA sequence: TGTGCCACCAGCGCCCCCGGGACAGGGGCCTATGGCTACACCTTC.